The TCR beta chain described here comes from a study of human T cells and chemical hapten exposure. Study in general: 2% DPC applied to a roughly 2 cm by roughly 2 cm arm area sensitized donors. Upper back patch tests used 0.01% DPC, scored after 6 days.

Time point denoted: pre-sensitization, week 0. Treatment of the sample: therapeutic diphenylcyclopropenone sensitization with weekly scalp DPC. Unfractionated whole blood served as the source for total RNA extraction. TCRdb reanalysed the RACE reads using MiXCR and keeps one entry per CDR3 protein. The table records almost 35,000 distinct CDR3 sequences, 10% of them present only once. The germline V gene has CDR1 SGHRS and CDR2 YFSETQ. The CDR3 loop spans 14 amino acids. V gave up 4 bases and J gave up 4 bases, with 14 bases separating them. This clonotype appeared a few times. The chain uses TRBV5-1 and TRBJ2-5, with a possible D match to TRBD2 (7 bases). This specimen was whole blood, taken in connection with sensitization to the hapten diphenylcyclopropenone (DPC). The TCR was taken from a man in his fifties or sixties with alopecia areata. Some clones in this sample may be carry-over from other donors' samples. The CDR3 nucleotides are TGCGCCAGCAGCCCCGACGGGGGGCTAGAGACCCAGTACTTC. Its translation: CASSPDGGLETQYF.